Listed below are T cell receptor beta chains from one sample, sequenced in a study of blood T cell repertoires in COVID-19. Profiling relied on immunoSEQ multiplex PCR, and the TCRdb table lists in-frame clones only, not all of them. This sample has 50,000 or so clones, with 65% to 90% found just once. Material: peripheral blood. These receptors originate from a man between 70 and 80 years old with acute or convalescent COVID-19. The CDR3 runs from the conserved cysteine through the conserved F or W.

TRBJ2-3,TRBV14,CASSQNRGADTQYF
TRBJ2-1,TRBV24-1,CATSDYGTGAYNEQFF
TRBJ2-1,TRBV27,CASRLISGSGEQFF
TRBJ1-3,TRBV2,CASSMTVSSGNTIYF
TRBJ1-1,TRBV19,CASSHTWQGAPTEAFF
TRBJ1-2,TRBV19,CASSIEEGAGYTF
TRBJ2-7,TRBV15,CATSSRQGDEQYF
TRBJ1-1,TRBV18,CASSPTTGNTEAFF
TRBJ1-1,TRBV18,CASSPPVSTEAFF
TRBJ1-5,TRBV28,CASSLPGDQGQPQHF
TRBJ1-1,TRBV27,CASSSASQVNTEAFF
TRBJ1-1,TRBV27,CASDGWLAEAFF
TRBJ1-2,TRBV18,CASSLGQGSNYGYTF
TRBJ2-3,TRBV7-9,CASSLVFAGNTDTQYF
TRBJ1-3,TRBV5-5,CASSLDNRAGNTIYF
TRBJ2-5,TRBV7-2,CASSFTGGSQQETQYF
TRBJ1-5,TRBV6-6,CASSRVGGTSNQPQHF
TRBJ2-7,TRBV2,CARGTGSRYEQYF
TRBJ1-6,TRBV3-1/TRBV3-2,CASSQGQNNSPLHF
TRBJ2-5,TRBV7-8,CASSFRLAVQETQYF
TRBJ2-2,TRBV10-3,CAIMERGGPGELFF
TRBJ1-3,TRBV30,CAWRGQGTGNTIYF
TRBJ2-2,TRBV9,CASSVDLSTGELFF
TRBJ2-3,TRBV2,CASRITSADTQYF
TRBJ1-2,TRBV9,CASSPRDRPDYGYTF
TRBJ2-1,TRBV12-3/TRBV12-4,CASSLGQYNEQFF
TRBJ1-2,TRBV15,CATSRGLNTDFYGYTF
TRBJ1-5,TRBV2,CASRTGGGQPQHF
TRBJ1-2,TRBV4-3,CASSSLDGMNGYTF
TRBJ2-5,TRBV6-2/TRBV6-3,CASSERSPETQYF
TRBJ1-4,TRBV29-1,CSFQTGGEKLFF
TRBJ1-2,TRBV7-8,CASSLGGYQTSGYTF
TRBJ2-5,TRBV10-3,CAIGQGVLETQYF
TRBJ2-1,TRBV29-1,CSGWTSGFNEQFF
TRBJ2-7,TRBV3-1/TRBV3-2,CASSQDISGRTHEQYF
TRBJ2-7,TRBV7-2,CASSLGQEQYF
TRBJ1-5,TRBV5-6,CASSLGALNQPQHF
TRBJ1-2,TRBV9,CASSSGGADYGYTF
TRBJ1-5,TRBV4-2,CASSQTGYQPQHF
TRBJ1-1,TRBV7-9,CASSPRTAIGGEAFF
TRBJ1-1,TRBV18,CASSQDRGTEAFF
TRBJ2-1,TRBV6-5,CASSYGGDDNEQFF
TRBJ2-5,TRBV6-6,CASSFQGLGETQYF
TRBJ2-3,TRBV5-1,CASTPSGVSTDTQYF
TRBJ2-1,TRBV15,CATSRGAFSYNEQFF
TRBJ1-1,TRBV2,CASREQIVNTEAFF
TRBJ2-3,TRBV19,CASSMRDRGEWDTQYF
TRBJ1-2,TRBV6-5,CASSLDSYGYTF
TRBJ1-5,TRBV2,CASSEASQPQHF
TRBJ1-2,TRBV7-8,CASSQTFPGNYGYTF
TRBJ1-5,TRBV27,CASSFGTDSNQPQHF
TRBJ1-1,TRBV6-2/TRBV6-3,CASSYMAGARTEAFF
TRBJ2-5,TRBV9,CASSQGLAAQETQYF
TRBJ1-2,TRBV5-1,CASSLVSDRGYGYTF
TRBJ1-1,TRBV3-1/TRBV3-2,CASSRPPENTEAFF
TRBJ2-4,TRBV29-1,CSGGEENIQYF
TRBJ2-1,TRBV13,CASSLGPGGYNEQFF
TRBJ2-1,TRBV29-1,CSVRQGGYNEQFF